This T cell receptor (beta chain) was documented in a study of T cell repertoires in cytomegalovirus infection. CDR3 length: 24 amino acids. Per the germline V gene, CDR1 is MNHEY and CDR2 is SVGEGT. V shed 6 bases, J shed 0 bases, and the junction held 34 bases outside the gene matches. This clonotype occurred many times. Its antigen is not identified. TCRdb fed the reads into MiXCR, producing one record per CDR3 protein. The table shows approximately 300,000 distinct CDR3 sequences, with around 25% occurring only once. The starting material was cultured PBMCs, obtained from culture after CMV antigen stimulation. This receptor was obtained from a human donor in good health (CMV status not recorded). Some clones in this sample may be carry-over from other donors' samples. This chain connects TRBV6-2 or TRBV6-3 to TRBJ1-1; 7 nucleotides match TRBD1. The CDR3: CASSPSPGTAPLRGFLAMNTEAFF. CDR3 nucleotide sequence: TGTGCCAGCAGCCCCTCCCCCGGGACAGCGCCCTTGAGGGGGTTTCTTGCAATGAACACTGAAGCTTTCTTT.